This TCR beta chain was profiled in a study of blood T cells in healthy people across ages (dated by TCRdb to the mid-2010s). With respect to the entire study: Template switching captured roughly one uniquely barcoded TCR beta cDNA molecule per two T cells in model experiments. The study measured age-related changes in TCR beta repertoire diversity using deep sequencing normalized with unique cDNA molecular identifiers. Four age groups were formed from the donors: young (average approximately 15 years), middle-aged (more than 35), aged (62) and long-lived (roughly 81). The study analyzed two additional independent replicas of 1 million unique cDNA reads from the same blood draw for two donors, one aged 18 to 29 and one aged 80 or older.

On the study overall, not on this receptor specifically: The CMV infection status of donors was not known, potentially confounding age-related changes in expanded clonotypes. Observed TCR beta diversity correlated strongly with the percentage of naive T cells measured by flow cytometry. Compared with the aged group, more naive CD4+ T cells, fewer expanded clones and increased TCR diversity were shown by the long-lived group, suggesting age selection. As age increased, observed TCR beta diversity per million T cells dropped in a roughly linear way, and a significant reduction was already evident by age around 41. Bulk unsorted PBMC profiling prevented conclusive comparison of naive and antigen-experienced compartments. Estimates of total diversity based on one million sequenced T cells were considered lower bounds and underestimates.

V sheds 5 bases and J sheds 1 base, leaving 14 bases between their ends. The CDR3 runs 14 residues from the cysteine to the phenylalanine. Only the CDR3 portion is preserved as DNA: 42 bases, with reading frame beginning at the first base. CDR1 and CDR2, per the germline V gene, are SQVTM and ANQGSEA. Donors were 35 to 40 systemically healthy Caucasian individuals from Russia aged roughly 6 to 90 years. Around 9.8 milliliters of peripheral blood were collected from each donor into EDTA-treated Vacutainer tubes. PBMCs were isolated by Ficoll-Paque density-gradient centrifugation, with at least 7 million obtained per sample. Trizol reagent was used to extract total RNA from the PBMCs, yielding at least 5.5 micrograms per sample. For every donor, an aliquot of PBMCs went through flow cytometry to measure the percentages of naive CD45RAhigh/CD27high T cells. The method behind the library was 5' RACE. For sequencing, an Illumina HiSeq 2500 was employed. A second roughly 6 to 11 cycle PCR used a sample-barcoded 5' primer and a J-beta primer mix. A template-switch 5' adaptor carrying 12 random nucleotides introduced a unique molecular identifier onto each TCR beta cDNA molecule. At least 3 million CDR3-containing paired-end reads were obtained from each sample. First-strand cDNA was synthesized from all RNA with the Mint cDNA synthesis kit, primed by a TRBC-specific oligonucleotide. Following uracil-DNA glycosylase treatment, a first 18-cycle PCR with universal primers M1SS and BC2_uni_R was performed on all cDNA. Per the authors' processing: For normalization, 1 million high-quality reads were randomly selected from each sample, with every read carrying a distinct molecular identifier. Reads with shared molecular identifiers were discarded instead of being binned into consensus sequences. CDR3 identification, clonotype clustering and error correction used MiTCR with a Q25 quality threshold and the strictest error-elimination algorithm. Lower-bound total TCR beta diversity was estimated with a nonparametric unseen species model using Euler transformation. The raw public reads went through TCRdb reprocessing: fastp at Q25, MiXCR clone calling, in-frame beta chains kept. CDR3 protein sequences are deduplicated, and each keeps its most common genes and DNA. The V and J calls and clone size come from TCRdb's table, not from the authors' own analysis. This sample holds around 1,000,000 distinct CDR3 sequences; around 27% were observed only once. Around 0.75% of the sample lies in the top ten.

In this sample, this clonotype turned up a few times. Its antigen is not yet known. One base away there is no much larger clone; base qualities are not given. These data are also associated with another study on T cells of mothers and their children. The second investigation adds: The donors were nine systemically healthy Caucasian individuals, made up of three mothers and their six children. cDNA synthesis consumed the entire amount of extracted RNA, loaded at approximately 1.4 ug RNA in each 15 ul reaction. In the second PCR, the M1S primer introduced both the sample barcodes and 2-4 random nucleotides. Over 8.5 million TCR beta CDR3 reads were obtained for each mother, and around 3 million reads were obtained for each child. TCR recombination output is similarly shaped by thymic selection in related and unrelated pairs, with a minor effect exerted by inherited differences. Normalized repertoire overlap was always found to be slightly, but never significantly, higher in related mother-child pairs than in unrelated mother-child pairs. No persistent microchimeric T cell clones were detected, at a sensitivity of roughly 96 clones per million clonotypes. To look for features that set related mother-child pairs apart from unrelated individuals, the researchers ran deep NGS to compare the TCR beta repertoires of mothers and children. Mothers averaged roughly 36 +/- 4 years of age and children averaged around 10 +/- 4 years. After adapter ligation with NEBNext reagents, the libraries were sequenced on Illumina HiSeq 2000 with 100+100 nt paired-end reads. To prevent cross-contamination, the mother and child libraries were prepared one month apart and sequenced in separate runs. Between roughly 500,000 and 2,000,000 distinct TCR beta clonotypes were identified per donor. Naive TCR beta clonotypes were estimated from low-frequency clonotypes matched to each donor's FACS-determined naive share, without sorting.

The specimen was blood. The receptor was derived from a girl aged 2-10 years in good health. The chain uses TRBV29-1 and TRBJ1-2, and the D gene may be TRBD1, 5 bases matching. The nucleotide sequence is TGCAGCGTTCGTAAGGACACTTTTAACTATGGCTACACCTTC. This gives the protein CSVRKDTFNYGYTF.